This is a list of T cell receptor beta chains from one sample in a study of blood T cell repertoires in COVID-19. Here immunoSEQ multiplex PCR was the method, and the copy in TCRdb shows in-frame clones only, minus some. The data hold a few hundred thousand clones, with roughly nine tenths observed a single time. The material sequenced was peripheral blood. Source of these receptors: a woman between 35 and 50 years old who had recovered from COVID-19. The CDR3 runs from the conserved cysteine through the conserved F or W. D genes are given only for firm matches. Clone size, where shown, is once, few, many, or a class for clones that have expanded.

TRBJ2-1 TRBV20-1 - - CSASLPAGSYNEQFF TGCAGTGCTAGTTTGCCCGCCGGCTCCTACAATGAGCAGTTCTTC
TRBJ2-4 TRBV19 - TRBD1 CASSIGFTLGQTKNIQYF TGTGCCAGTAGTATAGGTTTCACCCTGGGACAGACTAAAAACATTCAGTACTTC
TRBJ2-3 TRBV30 once TRBD2 CAWSVLAGATDTQYF TGTGCCTGGAGTGTACTAGCGGGGGCCACAGATACGCAGTATTTT
TRBJ2-1 TRBV13 - TRBD2 CASRLGLADKNEQFF TGTGCCAGCAGACTGGGACTAGCGGATAAAAATGAGCAGTTCTTC
TRBJ2-4 TRBV23-1 - - CASSQFSVAKNIQYF TGCGCCAGCAGTCAATTCAGCGTAGCCAAAAACATTCAGTACTTC
TRBJ1-6 TRBV30 - - CAWSESGFYNSPLHF TGTGCCTGGAGCGAGTCAGGGTTTTATAATTCACCCCTCCACTTT
TRBJ2-2 TRBV5-1 - TRBD1 CASSRGQGTGELFF TGCGCCAGCAGCAGGGGACAGGGTACCGGGGAGCTGTTTTTT
TRBJ2-7 TRBV7-3 - - CASSPSRSYEQYF TGTGCCAGCAGCCCCTCCCGCTCCTACGAGCAGTACTTC
TRBJ2-2 TRBV7-3 - TRBD2 CASSLLSGGNTGELFF TGTGCCAGCAGCTTACTTAGCGGGGGGAACACCGGGGAGCTGTTTTTT
TRBJ2-1 TRBV11-2 - - CASRGTGYNEQFF TGTGCCAGCAGGGGAACAGGGTACAATGAGCAGTTCTTC
TRBJ2-3 TRBV28 once TRBD2 CASMAGGPTDTQYF TGTGCCAGCATGGCGGGGGGGCCGACAGATACGCAGTATTTT
TRBJ2-5 TRBV28 - TRBD2 CASSFGGGETQYF TGTGCCAGCAGTTTCGGGGGGGGAGAGACCCAGTACTTC
TRBJ2-3 TRBV9 - TRBD1 CASSVAMDRDSHTQYF TGTGCCAGCAGCGTAGCCATGGACAGGGACTCGCATACGCAGTATTTT
TRBJ2-1 TRBV5-1 - - CASSLGWGEYNEQFF TGCGCCAGCAGCTTGGGTTGGGGCGAATACAATGAGCAGTTCTTC
TRBJ2-1 TRBV4-3 - TRBD2 CASSSRPSGRFSGSNEQFF TGCGCCAGCAGCTCCCGGCCTAGCGGGAGGTTCTCGGGTTCGAATGAGCAGTTCTTC
TRBJ2-4 TRBV4-2 - TRBD2 CASSQDERGAKNIQYF TGTGCCAGCAGCCAAGATGAGCGGGGAGCCAAAAACATTCAGTACTTC
TRBJ1-3 TRBV7-2 - - CASRGASGNTIYF TGTGCCAGCCGCGGAGCATCTGGAAACACCATATATTTT
TRBJ2-1 TRBV5-6 - - CASSLYRGNEQFF TGTGCCAGCAGCTTGTATAGGGGCAATGAGCAGTTCTTC
TRBJ1-2 TRBV27 once - CASSPPGGGYTF TGTGCCAGCAGTCCCCCGGGGGGGGGATACACCTTC
TRBJ1-4 TRBV4-1 - - CASSQDSNEKLFF TGCGCCAGCAGCCAGGACAGTAATGAAAAACTGTTTTTT
TRBJ1-3 TRBV30 - TRBD1 CAWTQGAHGNTIYF TGTGCCTGGACCCAGGGGGCTCATGGAAACACCATATATTTT
TRBJ2-1 TRBV7-9 - TRBD2 CASEALPGLEVDEQFF TGTGCCAGCGAAGCGCTTCCCGGACTAGAGGTGGATGAGCAGTTCTTC
TRBJ2-1 TRBV4-1 - - CASSQEHSVYNEQFF TGCGCCAGCAGCCAAGAGCATTCGGTCTACAATGAGCAGTTCTTC
TRBJ2-3 TRBV5-4 - - CASSSELTLTDTQYF TGTGCCAGCAGCTCAGAATTAACCCTCACAGATACGCAGTATTTT
TRBJ2-1 TRBV5-4 - TRBD2 CASSRLAGGNEQFF TGTGCCAGCAGCAGACTAGCGGGAGGGAATGAGCAGTTCTTC
TRBJ1-1 TRBV7-2 - - CASSFSATVGRAEAFF TGTGCCAGCAGCTTTTCCGCGACAGTGGGTCGGGCTGAAGCTTTCTTT
TRBJ1-4 TRBV28 - TRBD1 CATAGQGTPTNEKLFF TGTGCCACTGCCGGACAGGGGACCCCAACTAATGAAAAACTGTTTTTT
TRBJ1-6 TRBV10-2 - - CASSGTANSPLHF TGCGCCAGCAGTGGGACAGCTAATTCACCCCTCCACTTT
TRBJ2-5 TRBV2 - - CASREGGGAFQETQYF TGTGCCAGCAGGGAAGGGGGCGGGGCGTTCCAAGAGACCCAGTACTTC
TRBJ1-1 TRBV10-3 - TRBD1 CAISEAAQGLEAFF TGTGCCATCAGTGAGGCTGCACAGGGGCTTGAAGCTTTCTTT
TRBJ1-2 TRBV3-1/TRBV3-2 - - CASSQEGGNYGYTF TGTGCCAGCAGCCAAGAGGGAGGGAACTATGGCTACACCTTC
TRBJ1-2 TRBV11-2 - - CASSPRDGYTF TGTGCCAGCAGCCCGAGGGATGGCTACACCTTC
TRBJ2-7 TRBV11-2 - TRBD1 CASRANRGQPYEQYF TGTGCCAGCAGAGCAAACAGGGGACAGCCCTACGAGCAGTACTTC
TRBJ2-5 TRBV12-5 - TRBD2 CASGLWASGRAGETQYF TGTGCTAGTGGACTGTGGGCTAGCGGGAGGGCGGGGGAGACCCAGTACTTC
TRBJ1-5 TRBV5-1 - - CASSLQGVGQPQHF TGCGCCAGCAGCTTACAGGGTGTGGGTCAGCCCCAGCATTTT
TRBJ2-1 TRBV9 few TRBD2 CASSVAGGWNEQFF TGTGCCAGCAGCGTAGCGGGAGGGTGGAATGAGCAGTTCTTC
TRBJ1-3 TRBV30 - - CAWKGSASGRTIYF TGTGCCTGGAAGGGTTCGGCCTCAGGGCGCACCATATATTTT
TRBJ2-7 TRBV5-6 - - CASSLGPDEQYF TGTGCCAGCAGCTTGGGTCCCGACGAGCAGTACTTC
TRBJ2-2 TRBV6-5 - - CASSRTLGPGELFF TGTGCCAGCAGCCGTACACTAGGTCCCGGGGAGCTGTTTTTT
TRBJ2-1 TRBV2 - TRBD2 CASRLAGSAYNEQFF TGTGCCAGCAGGTTAGCGGGAAGTGCCTACAATGAGCAGTTCTTC
TRBJ1-3 TRBV7-9 - - CASSLLGSGNTIYF TGTGCCAGCAGCTTGCTAGGCTCTGGAAACACCATATATTTT